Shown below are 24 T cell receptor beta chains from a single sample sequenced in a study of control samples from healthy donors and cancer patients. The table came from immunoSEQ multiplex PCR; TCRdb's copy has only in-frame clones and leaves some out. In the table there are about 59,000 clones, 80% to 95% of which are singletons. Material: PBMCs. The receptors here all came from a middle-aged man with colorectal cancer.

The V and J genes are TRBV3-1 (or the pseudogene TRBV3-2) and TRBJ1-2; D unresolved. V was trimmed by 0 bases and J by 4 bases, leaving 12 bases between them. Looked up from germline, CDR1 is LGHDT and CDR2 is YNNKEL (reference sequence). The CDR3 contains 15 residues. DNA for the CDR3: TGTGCCAGCAGCCAAGATAGTGCAGCCGCCTATGGCTACACCTTC. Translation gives CASSQDSAAAYGYTF.

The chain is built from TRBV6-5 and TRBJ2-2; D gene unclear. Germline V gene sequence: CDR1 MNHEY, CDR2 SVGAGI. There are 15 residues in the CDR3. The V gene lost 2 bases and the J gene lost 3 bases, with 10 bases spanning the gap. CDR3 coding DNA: TGTGCCAGCAGTTACGCAGGTTCAGACACCGGGGAGCTGTTTTTT. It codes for CASSYAGSDTGELFF.

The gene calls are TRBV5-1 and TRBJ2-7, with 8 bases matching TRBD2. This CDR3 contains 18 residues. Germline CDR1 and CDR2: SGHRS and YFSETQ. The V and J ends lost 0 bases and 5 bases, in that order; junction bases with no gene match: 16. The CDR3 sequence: CASSLGRGGGYQSDEQYF. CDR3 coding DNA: TGCGCCAGCAGCTTGGGCCGGGGCGGGGGGTACCAGTCGGACGAGCAGTACTTC.

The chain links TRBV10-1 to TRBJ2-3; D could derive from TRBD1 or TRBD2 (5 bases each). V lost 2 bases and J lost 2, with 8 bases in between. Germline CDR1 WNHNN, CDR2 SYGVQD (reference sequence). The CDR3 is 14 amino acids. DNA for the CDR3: TGCGCCAGCAGTGAGGAGGGGCTCACAGATACGCAGTATTTT. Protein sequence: CASSEEGLTDTQYF.

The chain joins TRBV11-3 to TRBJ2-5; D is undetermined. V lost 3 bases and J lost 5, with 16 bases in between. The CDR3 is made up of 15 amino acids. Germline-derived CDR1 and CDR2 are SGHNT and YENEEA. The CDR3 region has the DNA TGTGCCAGCAGCTTTGATCACCGGGTGGGGGAGACCCAGTACTTC. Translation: CASSFDHRVGETQYF.

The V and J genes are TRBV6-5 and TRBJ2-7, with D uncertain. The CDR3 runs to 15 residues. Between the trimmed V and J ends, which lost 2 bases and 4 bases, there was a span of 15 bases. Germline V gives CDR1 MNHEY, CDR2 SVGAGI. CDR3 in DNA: TGTGCCAGCAGTTACACCGGTAGTTACAAATACGAGCAGTACTTC. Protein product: CASSYTGSYKYEQYF.

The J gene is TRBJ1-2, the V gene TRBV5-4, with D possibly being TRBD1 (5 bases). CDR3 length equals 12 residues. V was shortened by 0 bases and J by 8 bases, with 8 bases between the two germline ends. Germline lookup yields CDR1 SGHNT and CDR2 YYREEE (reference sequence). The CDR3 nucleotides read TGTGCCAGCAGCTTGGCAGGGAACGGCTACACCTTC. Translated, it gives CASSLAGNGYTF.

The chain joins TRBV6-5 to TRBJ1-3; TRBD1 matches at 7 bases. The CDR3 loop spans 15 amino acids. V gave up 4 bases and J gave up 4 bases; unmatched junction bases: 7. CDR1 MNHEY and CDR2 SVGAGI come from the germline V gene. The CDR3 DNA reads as TGTGCCAGCAGTTCCCGACAGGGAGCGGGAAACACCATATATTTT. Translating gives CASSSRQGAGNTIYF.

The CDR3 nucleotides read TGTGCCAGCGCCCCAAATCTAGGTAACGGCTACACCTTC. Protein: CASAPNLGNGYTF. This chain uses TRBV7-2 with TRBJ1-2; D uncertain. Germline values: CDR1 SGHTA, CDR2 FQGNSA. CDR3 length equals 13 residues. Trimming stripped 8 bases from V and 8 bases from J, with 18 bases between.

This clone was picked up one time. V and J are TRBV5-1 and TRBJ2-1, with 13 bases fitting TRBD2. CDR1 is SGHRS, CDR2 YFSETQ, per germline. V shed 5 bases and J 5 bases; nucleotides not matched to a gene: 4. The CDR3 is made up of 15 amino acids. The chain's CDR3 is CASRLAGGPNNEQFF. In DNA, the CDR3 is TGCGCCAGCAGACTAGCGGGGGGGCCGAACAATGAGCAGTTCTTC.

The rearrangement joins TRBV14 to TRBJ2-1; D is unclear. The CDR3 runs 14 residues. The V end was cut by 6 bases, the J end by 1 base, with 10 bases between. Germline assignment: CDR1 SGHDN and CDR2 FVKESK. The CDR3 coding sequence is TGTGCCAGCAGGCCCCCTGGGTCCTACAATGAGCAGTTCTTC. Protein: CASRPPGSYNEQFF.

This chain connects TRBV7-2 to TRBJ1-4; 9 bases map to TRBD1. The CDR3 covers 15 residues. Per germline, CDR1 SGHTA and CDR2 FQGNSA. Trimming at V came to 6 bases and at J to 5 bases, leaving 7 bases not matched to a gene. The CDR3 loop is CASRQRTGENEKLFF. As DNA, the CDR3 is TGTGCCAGCAGACAGAGGACAGGGGAGAATGAAAAACTGTTTTTT.

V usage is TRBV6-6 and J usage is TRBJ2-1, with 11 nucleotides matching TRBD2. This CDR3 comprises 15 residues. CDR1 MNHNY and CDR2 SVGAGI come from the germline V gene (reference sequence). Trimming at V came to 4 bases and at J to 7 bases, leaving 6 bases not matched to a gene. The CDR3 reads CASSLTSGGRNEQFF. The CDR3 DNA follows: TGTGCCAGCAGTTTAACTAGCGGGGGTAGAAATGAGCAGTTCTTC.

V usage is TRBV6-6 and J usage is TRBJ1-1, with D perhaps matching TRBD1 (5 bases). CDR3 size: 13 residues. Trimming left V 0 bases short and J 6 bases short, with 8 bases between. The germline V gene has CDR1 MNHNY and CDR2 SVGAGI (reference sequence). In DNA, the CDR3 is TGTGCCAGCAGTTACTCGGGGCCACCTGAAGCTTTCTTT. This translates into CASSYSGPPEAFF.

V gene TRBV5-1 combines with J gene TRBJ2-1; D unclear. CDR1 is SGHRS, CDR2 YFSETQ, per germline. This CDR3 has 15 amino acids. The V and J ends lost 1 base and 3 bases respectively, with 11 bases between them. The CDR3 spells CASSLPQSFYNEQFF. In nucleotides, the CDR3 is TGCGCCAGCAGCTTGCCACAATCCTTCTACAATGAGCAGTTCTTC.

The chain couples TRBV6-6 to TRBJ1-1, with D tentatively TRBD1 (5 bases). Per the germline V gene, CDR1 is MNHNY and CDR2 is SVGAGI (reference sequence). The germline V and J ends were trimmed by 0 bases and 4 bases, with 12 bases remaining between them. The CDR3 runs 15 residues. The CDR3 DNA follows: TGTGCCAGCAGTTACTCGAGTGGGGCGTCCACTGAAGCTTTCTTT. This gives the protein CASSYSSGASTEAFF.

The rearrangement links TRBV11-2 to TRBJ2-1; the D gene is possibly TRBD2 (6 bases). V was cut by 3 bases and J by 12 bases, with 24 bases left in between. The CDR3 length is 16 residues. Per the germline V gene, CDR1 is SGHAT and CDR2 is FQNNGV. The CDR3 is CASSLVGAGLSYAQFF. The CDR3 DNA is TGTGCCAGCAGCTTGGTCGGGGCGGGGCTGTCATATGCGCAGTTCTTC.

CDR3 in DNA: TGCGCCAGCAGCATCTTAGCGGGGGGGCTGGGCAATGAGCAGTTCTTC. Amino acid sequence: CASSILAGGLGNEQFF. V is TRBV5-1 and J is TRBJ2-1; 11 nucleotides agree with TRBD2. This CDR3 is 16 amino acids long. Per germline, CDR1 SGHRS and CDR2 YFSETQ. V lost 4 bases and J lost 6; bases outside the gene matches: 9.

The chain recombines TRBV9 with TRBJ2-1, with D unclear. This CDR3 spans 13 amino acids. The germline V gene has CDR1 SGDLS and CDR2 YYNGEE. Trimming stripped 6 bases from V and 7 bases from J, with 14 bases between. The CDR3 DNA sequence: TGTGCCAGCAATCGAGTTTCTGCAAATGAGCAGTTCTTC. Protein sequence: CASNRVSANEQFF.

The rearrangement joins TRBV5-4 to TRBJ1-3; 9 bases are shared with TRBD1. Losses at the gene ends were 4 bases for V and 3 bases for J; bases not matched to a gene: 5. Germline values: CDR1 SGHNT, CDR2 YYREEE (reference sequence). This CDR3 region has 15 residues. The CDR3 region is CASSPDRGGGNTIYF. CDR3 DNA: TGTGCCAGCAGCCCGGACAGGGGCGGTGGAAACACCATATATTTT.

The CDR3 DNA follows: TGTGCCAGCAGTCCCAGACAAGCATTGAATGAAAAACTGTTTTTT. Its translation is CASSPRQALNEKLFF. The chain has TRBV25-1 and TRBJ1-4; D is unresolved. CDR3 size: 15 residues. Per germline, CDR1 MGHDK and CDR2 SYGVNS. Trimming took 5 bases from V and 5 from J, leaving 15 bases between them.

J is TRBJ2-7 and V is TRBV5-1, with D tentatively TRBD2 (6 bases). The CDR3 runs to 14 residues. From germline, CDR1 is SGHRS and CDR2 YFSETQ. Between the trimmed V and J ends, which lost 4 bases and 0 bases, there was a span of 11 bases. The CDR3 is CASSPAGSSYEQYF. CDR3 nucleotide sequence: TGCGCCAGCAGCCCAGCCGGGAGCTCCTACGAGCAGTACTTC.

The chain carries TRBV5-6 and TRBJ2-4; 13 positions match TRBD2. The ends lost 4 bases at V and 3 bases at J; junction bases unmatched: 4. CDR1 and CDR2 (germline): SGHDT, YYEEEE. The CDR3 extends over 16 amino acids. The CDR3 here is CASSQGLAGIKNIQYF. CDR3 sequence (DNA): TGTGCCAGCAGCCAGGGACTAGCGGGGATCAAAAACATTCAGTACTTC.

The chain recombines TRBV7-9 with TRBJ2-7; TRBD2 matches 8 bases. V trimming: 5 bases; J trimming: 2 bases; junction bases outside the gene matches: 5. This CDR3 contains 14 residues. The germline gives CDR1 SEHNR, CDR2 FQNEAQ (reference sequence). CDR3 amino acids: CASSPTGGAYEQYF. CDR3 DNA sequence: TGTGCCAGCAGCCCGACGGGGGGGGCCTACGAGCAGTACTTC. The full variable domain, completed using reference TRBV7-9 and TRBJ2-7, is DTGVSQNPRHKITKRGQNVTFRCDPISEHNRLYWYRQTLGQGPEFLTYFQNEAQLEKSRLLSDRFSAERPKGSFSTLEIQRTEQGDSAMYLCASSPTGGAYEQYFGPGTRLTVT.